This TCR beta chain was recovered during a study of blood T cell repertoires in COVID-19. Study overall: Samples representing acute and convalescent COVID-19 were sourced from the United States, Italy and Spain. The analysed material was cDNA or gDNA that came from T cells, B-cell-depleted T cells, or PBMCs.

Methods used by the authors: Nucleated cell counts were estimated from reference gene primer amplification. TCRdb's copy holds only in-frame clones and misses some; the assay was immunoSEQ multiplex PCR. That table supplies the V and J calls and clone size; D and trimming were determined from the DNA. Of under 300,000 clones in the sample, around four fifths are singletons; the top ten hold just under 6.5%. This clone has just one count. The V gene end was trimmed by 3 bases and the J gene end by 6 bases; junction bases not matched to a gene: 4. Germline V gene data show CDR1 as LGHDT and CDR2 as YNNKEL (reference sequence). The CDR3 length is 14 residues.

J is TRBJ2-2 and V is TRBV3-1 (or the pseudogene TRBV3-2); 7 bases are a match to TRBD2. Material for sequencing was peripheral blood. The sequence came from a woman aged 60-75 years with active or convalescent COVID-19. This chain's CDR3 is CASSQSREAGELFF. The CDR3 bases are TGTGCCAGCAGCCAGAGCCGGGAGGCCGGGGAGCTGTTTTTT.